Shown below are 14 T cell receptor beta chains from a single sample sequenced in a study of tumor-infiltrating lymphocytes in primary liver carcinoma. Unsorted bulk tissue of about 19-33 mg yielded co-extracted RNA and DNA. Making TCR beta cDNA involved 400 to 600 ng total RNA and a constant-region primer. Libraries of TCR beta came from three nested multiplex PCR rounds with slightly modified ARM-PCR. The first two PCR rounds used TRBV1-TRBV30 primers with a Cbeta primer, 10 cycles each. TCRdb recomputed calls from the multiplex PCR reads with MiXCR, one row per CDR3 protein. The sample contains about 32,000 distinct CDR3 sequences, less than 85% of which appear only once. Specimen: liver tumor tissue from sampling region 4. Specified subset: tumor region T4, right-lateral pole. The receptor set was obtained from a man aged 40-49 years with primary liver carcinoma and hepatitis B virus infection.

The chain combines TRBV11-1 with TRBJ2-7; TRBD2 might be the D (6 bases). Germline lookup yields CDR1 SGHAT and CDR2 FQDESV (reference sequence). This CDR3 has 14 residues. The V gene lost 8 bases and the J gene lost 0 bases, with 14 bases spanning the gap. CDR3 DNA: TGTGCCAGCTCATCCCGGGACTCCTCCTACGAGCAGTACTTC. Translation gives CASSSRDSSYEQYF. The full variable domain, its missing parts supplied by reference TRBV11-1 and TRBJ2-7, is EAEVAQSPRYKITEKSQAVAFWCDPISGHATLYWYRQILGQGPELLVQFQDESVVDDSQLPKDRFSAERLKGVDSTLKIQPAELGDSAMYLCASSSRDSSYEQYFGPGTRLTVT.

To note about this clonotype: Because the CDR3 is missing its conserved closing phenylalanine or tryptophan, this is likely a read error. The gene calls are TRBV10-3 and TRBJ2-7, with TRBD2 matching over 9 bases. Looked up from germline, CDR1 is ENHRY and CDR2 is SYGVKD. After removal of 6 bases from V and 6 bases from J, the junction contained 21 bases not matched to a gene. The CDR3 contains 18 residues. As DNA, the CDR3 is TGTGCCATCAGGGCTCCCCCAGGGACTAGCCTTACGCCTGGCGAGCAGTACTCT. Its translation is CAIRAPPGTSLTPGEQYS.

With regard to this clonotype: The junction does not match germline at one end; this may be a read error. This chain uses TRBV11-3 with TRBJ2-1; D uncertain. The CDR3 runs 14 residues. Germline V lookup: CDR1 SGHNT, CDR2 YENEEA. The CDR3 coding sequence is TGTGCCAGCAGCCTAGGCATCTCGAACAATGTGCAGTTCTTC. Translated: CASSLGISNNVQFF.

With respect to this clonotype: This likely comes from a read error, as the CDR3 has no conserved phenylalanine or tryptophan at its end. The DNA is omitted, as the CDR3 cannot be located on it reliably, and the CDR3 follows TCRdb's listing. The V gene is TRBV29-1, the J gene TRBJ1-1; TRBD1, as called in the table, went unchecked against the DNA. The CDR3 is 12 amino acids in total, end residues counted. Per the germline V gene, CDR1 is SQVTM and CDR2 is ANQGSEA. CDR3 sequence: CSVRCGATEAIS.

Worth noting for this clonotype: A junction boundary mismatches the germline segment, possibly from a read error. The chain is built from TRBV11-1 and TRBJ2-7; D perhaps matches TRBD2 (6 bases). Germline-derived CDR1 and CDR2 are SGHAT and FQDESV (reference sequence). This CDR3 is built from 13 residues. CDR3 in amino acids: CASGGKRSYEQYF. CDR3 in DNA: TGTGCCAGCGGGGGGAAGCGATCTTACGAACAGTACTTC.

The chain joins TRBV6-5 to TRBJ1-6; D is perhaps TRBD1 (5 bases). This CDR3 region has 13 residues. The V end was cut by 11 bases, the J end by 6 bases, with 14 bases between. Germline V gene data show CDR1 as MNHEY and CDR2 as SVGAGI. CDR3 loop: CARSTVPNSPLHF. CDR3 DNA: TGTGCCCGATCGACAGTCCCTAATTCACCCCTCCACTTT.

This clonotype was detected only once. Here the CDR3 DNA reads TGTGTCAACGGTGACAGCTATAGCAATCAGCCCCAGCATTTT. As protein: CVNGDSYSNQPQHF. The chain uses TRBV11-3 and TRBJ1-5, with a weak D call TRBD1 (5 bases). CDR1 and CDR2 from the germline V gene are SGHNT and YENEEA. This CDR3 spans 14 amino acids.

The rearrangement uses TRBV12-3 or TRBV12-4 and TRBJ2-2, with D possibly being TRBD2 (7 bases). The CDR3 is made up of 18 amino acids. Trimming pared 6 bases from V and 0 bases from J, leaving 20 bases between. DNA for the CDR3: TGTGCCAGCAGCTTCCCAACGGGGGGCATAGCGAACACCGGGGAGCTGTTTTTT. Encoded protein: CASSFPTGGIANTGELFF.

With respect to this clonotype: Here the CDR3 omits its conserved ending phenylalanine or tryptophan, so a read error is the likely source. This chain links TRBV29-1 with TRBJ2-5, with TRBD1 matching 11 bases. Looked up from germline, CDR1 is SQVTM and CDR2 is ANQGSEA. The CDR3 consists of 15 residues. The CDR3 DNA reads TGCAGCGTCGAAGTGGACAGGGGGCGAGCAGAGACCCAGTACCTC. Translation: CSVEVDRGRAETQYL.

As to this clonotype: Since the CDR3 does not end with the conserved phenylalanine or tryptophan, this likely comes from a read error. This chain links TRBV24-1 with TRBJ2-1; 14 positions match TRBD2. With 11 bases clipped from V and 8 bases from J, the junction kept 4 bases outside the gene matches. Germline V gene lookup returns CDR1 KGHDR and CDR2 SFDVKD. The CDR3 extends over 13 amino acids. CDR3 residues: CAIRLAGGDEQFS. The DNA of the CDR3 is TGTGCCATCAGACTAGCGGGAGGGGATGAGCAGTTCTCC.

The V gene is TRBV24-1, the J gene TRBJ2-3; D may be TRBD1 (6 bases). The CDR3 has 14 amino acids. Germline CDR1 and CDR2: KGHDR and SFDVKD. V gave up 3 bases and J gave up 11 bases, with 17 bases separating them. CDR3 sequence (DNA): TGTGCCACCAGTGATCAGGACAGCCCCTTTAGGCAGTATTTT. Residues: CATSDQDSPFRQYF.

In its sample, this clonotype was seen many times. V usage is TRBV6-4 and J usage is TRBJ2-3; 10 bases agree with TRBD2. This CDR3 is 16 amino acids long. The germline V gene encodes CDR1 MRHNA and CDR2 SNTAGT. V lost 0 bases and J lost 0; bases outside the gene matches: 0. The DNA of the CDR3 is TGTGCCAGCAGTGACTCGACTAGCGGGAGCACAGATACGCAGTATTTT. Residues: CASSDSTSGSTDTQYF.

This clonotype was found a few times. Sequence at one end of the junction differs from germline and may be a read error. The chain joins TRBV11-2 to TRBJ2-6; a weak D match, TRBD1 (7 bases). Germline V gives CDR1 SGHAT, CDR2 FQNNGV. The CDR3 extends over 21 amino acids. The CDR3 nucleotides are TGTGCCAGCAGCATGGGGGGAGACAGGGCCATTTCCCCCTCTGAGGCCAACGTCCTGACTTTC. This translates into CASSMGGDRAISPSEANVLTF.

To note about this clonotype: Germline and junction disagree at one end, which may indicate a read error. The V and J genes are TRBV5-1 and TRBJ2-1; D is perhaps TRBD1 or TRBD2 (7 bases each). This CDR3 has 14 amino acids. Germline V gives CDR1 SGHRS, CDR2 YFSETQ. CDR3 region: CASSLGGGSHEQFF. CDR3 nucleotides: TGCGCCAGCAGCTTAGGGGGCGGGAGCCATGAGCAATTCTTC.